This T cell receptor (beta chain) stems from a study of shared clonotypes between healthy human individuals. CDR1 is SGHDN, CDR2 FVKESK, per germline. Trimming took 1 base from V and 5 from J; bases not matched to a gene: 9. The CDR3 contains 17 residues. Within Nashville, Tennessee resided all donors, each a Caucasian adult. CD4+ cells yielded CD45RA+ naive and CD45RA-negative memory subsets. Points from the study as a whole: Exclusively blood specimens were collected; tissue repertoires likely differ.

Replicate PCRs for sorted subsets used about 200 ng DNA; this equaled tens of thousands of T cell genomes. Data came from immunoSEQ multiplex PCR; TCRdb stores just in-frame clones and leaves some out. The repertoire holds 950,000 to 1,100,000 clones, roughly 75% seen once, with over 1.3% in the top ten. Points on this clone: Antigen: not known.

Sequenced sample: memory CD4+ T cells sorted from blood. The subset here: CD45RA-negative fraction. The V and J genes are TRBV14 and TRBJ2-2, with TRBD1 identical over 8 bases. The receptor was isolated from a man younger than 30 in good health. DNA for the CDR3: TGTGCCAGCAGCCAAGCTCAACGGACAGGGTGGACCGGGGAGCTGTTTTTT. It specifies CASSQAQRTGWTGELFF. Supplemented by reference TRBV14 and TRBJ2-2, the full variable domain reads EAGVTQFPSHSVIEKGQTVTLRCDPISGHDNLYWYRRVMGKEIKFLLHFVKESKQDESGMPNNRFLAERTGGTYSTLKVQPAELEDSGVYFCASSQAQRTGWTGELFFGEGSRLTVL.